These 20 T cell receptor beta chains share one sample of origin, sequenced in a study of cytomegalovirus exposure and HLA in healthy donors. Primers for the PCR totalled 60 Vbeta and 13 Jbeta. This table comes from immunoSEQ multiplex PCR, and its TCRdb copy is limited to in-frame clones, with some not included. The sample yields tens of thousands of clones, roughly 78% seen once. Sequencing input: PBMCs. The source is a male donor in good health and CMV-seropositive.

The gene calls are TRBV5-4 and TRBJ2-5; unclear D gene. The end of the DNA aligns better with TRBJ2-7, so the J call may be wrong. The CDR3 loop spans 11 amino acids. The germline gives CDR1 SGHNT, CDR2 YYREEE (reference sequence). CDR3 in amino acids: CASSLASEQYF. The CDR3 DNA is TGTGCCAGCAGCTTGGCCAGCGAGCAGTACTTC.

The chain is built from TRBV11-2 and TRBJ2-7; D is possibly TRBD2 (5 bases). Trimming took 1 base from V and 4 from J, leaving 11 bases between them. The CDR3 spans 14 residues. CDR1 and CDR2 (germline): SGHAT, FQNNGV. CDR3 residues: CASSLADGGYEQYF. CDR3 coding DNA: TGTGCCAGCAGCTTAGCCGACGGAGGATACGAGCAGTACTTC. Full variable domain (rest looked up from reference TRBV11-2 and TRBJ2-7): EAGVAQSPRYKIIEKRQSVAFWCNPISGHATLYWYQQILGQGPKLLIQFQNNGVVDDSQLPKDRFSAERLKGVDSTLKIQPAKLEDSAVYLCASSLADGGYEQYFGPGTRLTVT.

This chain links TRBV5-1 with TRBJ2-4; D may be TRBD2 (7 bases). The ends were cut back, 4 bases at V and 4 bases at J, with 21 bases in the middle. This CDR3 is 17 amino acids long. CDR1 and CDR2 (germline): SGHRS, YFSETQ. This CDR3 reads CASSPLGGPLDKNIQYF. CDR3 coding DNA: TGCGCCAGCAGCCCCCTGGGGGGGCCCTTGGATAAAAACATTCAGTACTTC.

This sequence joins TRBV19 and TRBJ2-5, with 7 positions matching TRBD1. CDR3 length equals 15 residues. Germline-derived CDR1 and CDR2 are LNHDA and SQIVND (reference sequence). After removal of 3 bases from V and 4 bases from J, the junction contained 8 bases not matched to a gene. CDR3: CASSIPQTGSETQYF. CDR3 DNA sequence: TGTGCCAGTAGTATCCCTCAGACAGGGTCAGAGACCCAGTACTTC.

This rearrangement joins TRBV9 to TRBJ2-7; 9 bases match TRBD2. Germline loops: CDR1 SGDLS, CDR2 YYNGEE. J gave up 6 bases and V 0 bases, and 7 bases lay outside the gene matches. The CDR3 is 15 amino acids. The CDR3 sequence: CASSVESGRNGEQYF. CDR3 DNA: TGTGCCAGCAGCGTAGAGAGCGGGAGGAATGGCGAGCAGTACTTC. Together with reference TRBV9 and TRBJ2-7, the CDR3 gives the full variable domain: DSGVTQTPKHLITATGQRVTLRCSPRSGDLSVYWYQQSLDQGLQFLIQYYNGEERAKGNILERFSAQQFPDLHSELNLSSLELGDSALYFCASSVESGRNGEQYFGPGTRLTVT.

J is TRBJ2-1 and V is TRBV7-8, with D possibly being TRBD1 (5 bases). The CDR3 has 17 residues. The ends were cut back, 2 bases at V and 0 bases at J, with 14 bases in the middle. The germline V gene encodes CDR1 SGHVS and CDR2 FQNEAQ. For the CDR3, the DNA is TGTGCCAGCAGCTTATTCCGTCAAGACAGCTCCTACAATGAGCAGTTCTTC. Protein sequence: CASSLFRQDSSYNEQFF.

The J gene is TRBJ2-7, the V gene TRBV6-1; no reliable D call. The length of the CDR3 is 13 residues. CDR1 MNHNS and CDR2 SASEGT come from the germline V gene. The V end was cut by 10 bases, the J end by 0 bases, with 13 bases between. The CDR3 region has the DNA TGTGCCACCCACTCACCGATCTCCTACGAGCAGTACTTC. This codes for CATHSPISYEQYF.

This chain joins TRBV4-3 and TRBJ2-3; 7 bases are shared with TRBD1. The ends lost 1 base at V and 4 bases at J; junction bases unmatched: 2. Germline CDR1 and CDR2: LGHNA and YSLEER. CDR3 length equals 14 residues. The DNA of the CDR3 is TGCGCCAGCAGCCAAGGACAGGGATCAGATACGCAGTATTTT. The encoded protein is CASSQGQGSDTQYF.

This clone was recorded a few times. For the CDR3, the DNA is TGTGCCAGCAGGAGACGCGGAAAGTACTCCTACGAGCAGTACTTC. This codes for CASRRRGKYSYEQYF. The chain combines TRBV28 with TRBJ2-7; the D is unclear. The germline CDR1 and CDR2 sequences are MDHEN and SYDVKM. V lost 6 bases, J lost 0 bases, and 15 bases lay in between. The CDR3 runs to 15 residues. Drawing the rest from reference TRBV28 and TRBJ2-7, the complete variable domain is DVKVTQSSRYLVKRTGEKVFLECVQDMDHENMFWYRQDPGLGLRLIYFSYDVKMKEKGDIPEGYSVSREKKERFSLILESASTNQTSMYLCASRRRGKYSYEQYFGPGTRLTVT.

The V gene is TRBV19, the J gene TRBJ1-2; weak D call: TRBD1 (6 bases). Germline V gene lookup returns CDR1 LNHDA and CDR2 SQIVND (reference sequence). V gave up 7 bases and J gave up 14 bases, with 20 bases separating them. There are 12 residues in the CDR3. CDR3 region: CASIYREPGKTF. The CDR3 bases are TGTGCCAGTATCTACAGGGAGCCGGGTAAAACCTTC.

The V and J genes are TRBV4-1 and TRBJ2-1; 15 bases align to TRBD2. J lost 7 bases, V lost 2 bases, and 3 bases had no gene match. The CDR3 totals 16 residues. CDR1 is MGHRA, CDR2 YSYEKL, per germline. The CDR3 loop reads CASSQPGTSGRNEQFF. As DNA, the CDR3 is TGCGCCAGCAGCCAACCCGGGACTAGCGGGAGGAATGAGCAGTTCTTC.

This rearrangement joins TRBV7-2 to TRBJ1-2; weak D call: TRBD1 (6 bases). V was cut by 7 bases and J by 2 bases, with 17 bases left in between. The CDR3 is 15 residues long. Germline CDR1 SGHTA, CDR2 FQGNSA. Here the CDR3 reads CASTQAGGLNYGYTF. CDR3 nucleotide sequence: TGTGCCAGCACCCAAGCGGGGGGCCTCAACTATGGCTACACCTTC.

This clone was seen only a few times. This chain links TRBV6-5 with TRBJ1-1; no reliable D call. Trimming pared 6 bases from V and 4 bases from J, leaving 9 bases between. The CDR3 spans 12 residues. Germline values: CDR1 MNHEY, CDR2 SVGAGI. This chain's CDR3 is CASRRTSTEAFF. Written as DNA, the CDR3 is TGTGCCAGCAGACGGACTAGCACTGAAGCTTTCTTT.

The V call is TRBV28, the J call TRBJ2-6; 8 bases match TRBD1. Germline CDR1 is MDHEN and CDR2 is SYDVKM. With V trimmed by 6 bases and J by 0 bases, 10 bases remained unmatched. The CDR3 sequence is 18 residues long. The CDR3: CASRDRVATNSGANVLTF. CDR3 sequence (DNA): TGTGCCAGCAGGGACAGGGTGGCTACTAACTCTGGGGCCAACGTCCTGACTTTC.

This clone occurred once. The chain recombines TRBV28 with TRBJ2-5; 7 bases align to TRBD2. The junction had 6 bases not matched to a gene; V was cut back by 7 bases and J by 4 bases. Germline V lookup: CDR1 MDHEN, CDR2 SYDVKM. The length of the CDR3 is 13 residues. The CDR3 region has the DNA TGTGCCAGCATCCGCGCGGGAGTAGAGACCCAGTACTTC. This codes for CASIRAGVETQYF.

The chain carries TRBV6-5 and TRBJ2-1, with D maybe TRBD1 (5 bases). Germline CDR1 MNHEY, CDR2 SVGAGI. Trimming pared 4 bases from V and 4 bases from J, leaving 11 bases between. CDR3 length: 14 amino acids. CDR3 coding DNA: TGTGCCAGCAGTTTCGGGCAGGGATACAATGAGCAGTTCTTC. Its translation: CASSFGQGYNEQFF.

The rearrangement uses TRBV6-1 and TRBJ2-1; TRBD1 aligns across 7 bases. The CDR3 is made up of 12 amino acids. The germline CDR1 and CDR2 sequences are MNHNS and SASEGT. J lost 13 bases, V lost 6 bases, and 9 bases had no gene match. The DNA for the CDR3 is TGTGCCAGCAGCGATATGACAGGGTCCCAGTTCTTC. Protein sequence: CASSDMTGSQFF.

This clone came up a few times. The CDR3 nucleotides read TGTGCCAGTAGTAAGAACAGGGAGTGGGGTGGGGCCAACGTCCTGACTTTC. Translation gives CASSKNREWGGANVLTF. The gene calls are TRBV19 and TRBJ2-6; D is perhaps TRBD1 (6 bases). Deletions cut 4 bases from V and 3 bases from J, with 16 bases between. The CDR3 is made up of 17 amino acids. Germline V gene lookup returns CDR1 LNHDA and CDR2 SQIVND (reference sequence).

This sequence joins TRBV28 and TRBJ1-1; 9 nucleotides match TRBD1. The CDR3 contains 16 residues. V dropped 3 bases and J dropped 4; count of bases not matched to a gene: 9. Germline CDR1 is MDHEN and CDR2 is SYDVKM. For the CDR3, the DNA is TGTGCCAGCAGTTTTAGACAGGGGGTAGTCCTCACTGAAGCTTTCTTT. Translating it yields CASSFRQGVVLTEAFF.

This clone has more than one count but fewer than ten. The chain couples TRBV7-2 to TRBJ2-3, with 13 bases fitting TRBD2. The V gene end was trimmed by 4 bases and the J gene end by 5 bases; junction bases not matched to a gene: 9. This CDR3 has 17 amino acids. Germline values: CDR1 SGHTA, CDR2 FQGNSA. The CDR3 loop is CASSSFWTSGRQDTQYF. CDR3 in DNA: TGTGCCAGCAGCTCATTTTGGACTAGCGGGAGACAAGATACGCAGTATTTT.